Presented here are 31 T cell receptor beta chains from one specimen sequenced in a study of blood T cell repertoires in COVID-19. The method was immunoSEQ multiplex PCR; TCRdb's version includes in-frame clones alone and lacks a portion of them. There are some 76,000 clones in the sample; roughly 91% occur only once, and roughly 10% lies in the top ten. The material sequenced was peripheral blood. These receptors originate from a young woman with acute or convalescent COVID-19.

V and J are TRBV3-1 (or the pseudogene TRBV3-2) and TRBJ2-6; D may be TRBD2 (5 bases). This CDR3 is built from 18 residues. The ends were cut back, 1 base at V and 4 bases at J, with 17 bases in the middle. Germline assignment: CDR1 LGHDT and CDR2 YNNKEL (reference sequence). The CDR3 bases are TGTGCCAGCAGCCAAGGGTACTCGGGAAGTGGAGGGGCCAACGTCCTGACTTTC. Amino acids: CASSQGYSGSGGANVLTF.

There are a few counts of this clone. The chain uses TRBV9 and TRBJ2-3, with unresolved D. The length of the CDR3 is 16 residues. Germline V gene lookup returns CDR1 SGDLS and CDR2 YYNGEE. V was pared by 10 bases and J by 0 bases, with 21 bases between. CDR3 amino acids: CAGKEKEATSTDTQYF. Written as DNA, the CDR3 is TGTGCCGGAAAGGAGAAAGAGGCTACGAGCACAGATACGCAGTATTTT. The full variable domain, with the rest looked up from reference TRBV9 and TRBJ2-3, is DSGVTQTPKHLITATGQRVTLRCSPRSGDLSVYWYQQSLDQGLQFLIQYYNGEERAKGNILERFSAQQFPDLHSELNLSSLELGDSALYFCAGKEKEATSTDTQYFGPGTRLTVL.

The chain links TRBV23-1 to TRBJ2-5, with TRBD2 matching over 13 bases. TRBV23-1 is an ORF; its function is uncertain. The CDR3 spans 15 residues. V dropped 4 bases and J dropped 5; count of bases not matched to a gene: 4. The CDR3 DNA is TGCGCCAGCAGTCGAGGGACTAGCGGGGTCGAGACCCAGTACTTC. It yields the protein CASSRGTSGVETQYF.

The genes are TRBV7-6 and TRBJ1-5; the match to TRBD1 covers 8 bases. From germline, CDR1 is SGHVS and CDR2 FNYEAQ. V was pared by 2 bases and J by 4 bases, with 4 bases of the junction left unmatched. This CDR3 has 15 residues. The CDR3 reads CASSLLTGVNQPQHF. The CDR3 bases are TGTGCCAGCAGCTTACTGACAGGGGTTAATCAGCCCCAGCATTTT.

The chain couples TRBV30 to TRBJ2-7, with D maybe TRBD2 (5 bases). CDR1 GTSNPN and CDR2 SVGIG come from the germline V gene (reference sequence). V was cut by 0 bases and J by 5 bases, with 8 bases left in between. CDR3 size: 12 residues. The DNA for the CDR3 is TGTGCCTGGAGTGTAATCGGGAACGAGCAGTACTTC. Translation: CAWSVIGNEQYF.

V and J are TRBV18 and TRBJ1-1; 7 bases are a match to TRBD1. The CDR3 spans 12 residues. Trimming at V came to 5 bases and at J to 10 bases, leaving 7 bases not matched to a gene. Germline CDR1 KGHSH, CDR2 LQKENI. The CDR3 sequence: CASSGRQGRAFF. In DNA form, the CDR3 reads TGTGCCAGCTCAGGCCGACAGGGCCGAGCTTTCTTT.

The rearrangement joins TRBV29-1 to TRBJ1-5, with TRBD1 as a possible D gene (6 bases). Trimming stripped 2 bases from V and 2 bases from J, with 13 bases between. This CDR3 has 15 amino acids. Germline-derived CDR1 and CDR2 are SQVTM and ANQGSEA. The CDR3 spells CSVETEQGGNQPQHF. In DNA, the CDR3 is TGCAGCGTTGAAACGGAACAGGGCGGCAATCAGCCCCAGCATTTT.

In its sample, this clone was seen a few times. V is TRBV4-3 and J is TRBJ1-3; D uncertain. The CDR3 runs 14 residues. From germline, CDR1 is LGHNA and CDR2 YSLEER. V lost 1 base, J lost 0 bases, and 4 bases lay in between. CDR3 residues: CASSQGLSGNTIYF. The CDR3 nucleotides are TGCGCCAGCAGCCAAGGACTCTCTGGAAACACCATATATTTT.

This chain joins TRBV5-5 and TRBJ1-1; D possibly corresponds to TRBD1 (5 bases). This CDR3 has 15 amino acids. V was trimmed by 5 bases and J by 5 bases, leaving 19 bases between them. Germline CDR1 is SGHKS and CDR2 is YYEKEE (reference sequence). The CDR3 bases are TGTGCCAGCAGACCGTTCCCCTGGGGGGGAACTGAAGCTTTCTTT. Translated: CASRPFPWGGTEAFF.

CDR3 sequence: CASSYSGQSYGYTF. Here the CDR3 DNA reads TGTGCCAGCAGTTACTCGGGACAGAGCTATGGCTACACCTTC. The rearrangement uses TRBV6-2 or TRBV6-3 and TRBJ1-2, with 7 nucleotides matching TRBD1. Germline loops: CDR1 MNHEY, CDR2 SVGEGT. The V segment lost 0 bases and the J segment 4 bases; nucleotides outside the gene matches: 2. The CDR3 loop spans 14 amino acids.

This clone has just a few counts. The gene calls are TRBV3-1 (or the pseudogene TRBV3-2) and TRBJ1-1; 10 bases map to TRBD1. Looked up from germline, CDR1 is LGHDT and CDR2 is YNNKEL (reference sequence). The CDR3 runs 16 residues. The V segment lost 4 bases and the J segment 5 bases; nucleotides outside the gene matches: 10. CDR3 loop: CASSPNRDRGFTEAFF. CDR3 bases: TGTGCCAGCAGCCCAAACCGGGACAGGGGATTTACTGAAGCTTTCTTT.

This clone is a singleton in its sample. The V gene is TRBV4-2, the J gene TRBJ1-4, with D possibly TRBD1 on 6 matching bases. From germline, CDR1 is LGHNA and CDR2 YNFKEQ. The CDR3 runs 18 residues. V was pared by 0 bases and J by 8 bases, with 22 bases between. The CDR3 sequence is CASSQDPFGAQGGEKLFF. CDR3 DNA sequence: TGTGCCAGCAGCCAAGATCCTTTCGGTGCACAGGGTGGCGAAAAACTGTTTTTT.

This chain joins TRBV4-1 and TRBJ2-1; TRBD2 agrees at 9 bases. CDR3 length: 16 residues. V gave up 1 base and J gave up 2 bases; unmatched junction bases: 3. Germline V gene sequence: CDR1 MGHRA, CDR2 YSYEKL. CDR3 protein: CASSQGAGGAYNEQFF. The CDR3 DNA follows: TGCGCCAGCAGCCAAGGAGCGGGAGGCGCCTACAATGAGCAGTTCTTC.

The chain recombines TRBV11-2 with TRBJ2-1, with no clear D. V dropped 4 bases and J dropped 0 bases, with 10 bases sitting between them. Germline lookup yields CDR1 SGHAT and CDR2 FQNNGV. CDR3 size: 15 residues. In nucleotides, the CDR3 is TGTGCCAGCAGCTCTCGACTGGGCTCCTACAATGAGCAGTTCTTC. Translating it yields CASSSRLGSYNEQFF.

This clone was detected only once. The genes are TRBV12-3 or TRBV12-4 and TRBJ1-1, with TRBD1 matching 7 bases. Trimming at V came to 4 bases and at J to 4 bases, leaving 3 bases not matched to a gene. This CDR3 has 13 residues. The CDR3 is CASSYRGATEAFF. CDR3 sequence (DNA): TGTGCCAGCAGTTACAGGGGTGCCACTGAAGCTTTCTTT.

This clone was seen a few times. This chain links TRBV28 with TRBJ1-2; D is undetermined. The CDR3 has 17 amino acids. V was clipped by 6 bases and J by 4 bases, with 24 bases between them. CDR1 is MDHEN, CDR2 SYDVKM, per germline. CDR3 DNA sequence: TGTGCCAGCAGCCCACCGTTCCTCGGGAGTGGTGGCTATGGCTACACCTTC. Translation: CASSPPFLGSGGYGYTF.

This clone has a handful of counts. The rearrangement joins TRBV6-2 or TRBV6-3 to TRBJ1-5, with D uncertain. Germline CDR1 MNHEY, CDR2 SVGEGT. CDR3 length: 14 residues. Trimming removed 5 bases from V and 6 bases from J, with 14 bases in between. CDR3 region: CASSGEGIGQPQHF. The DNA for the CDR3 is TGTGCCAGCAGTGGGGAGGGCATCGGTCAGCCCCAGCATTTT.

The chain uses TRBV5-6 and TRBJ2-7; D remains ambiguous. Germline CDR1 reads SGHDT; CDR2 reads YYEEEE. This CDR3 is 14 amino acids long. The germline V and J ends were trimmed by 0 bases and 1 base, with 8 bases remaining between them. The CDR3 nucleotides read TGTGCCAGCAGCTTGGCCTACCATTCCTACGAGCAGTACTTC. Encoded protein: CASSLAYHSYEQYF.

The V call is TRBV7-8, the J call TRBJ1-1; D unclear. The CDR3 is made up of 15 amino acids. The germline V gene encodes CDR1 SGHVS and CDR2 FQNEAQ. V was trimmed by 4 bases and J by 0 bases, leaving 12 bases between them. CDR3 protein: CASSYRPGMNTEAFF. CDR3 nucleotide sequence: TGTGCCAGCAGCTACAGACCGGGAATGAACACTGAAGCTTTCTTT.

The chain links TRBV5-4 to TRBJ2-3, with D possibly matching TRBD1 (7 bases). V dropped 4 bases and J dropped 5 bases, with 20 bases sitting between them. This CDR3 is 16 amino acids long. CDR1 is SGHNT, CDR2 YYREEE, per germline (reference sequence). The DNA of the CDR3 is TGTGCCAGCAGCGCGCAGGGGGGCTCTTCGATAGATACGCAGTATTTT. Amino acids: CASSAQGGSSIDTQYF.

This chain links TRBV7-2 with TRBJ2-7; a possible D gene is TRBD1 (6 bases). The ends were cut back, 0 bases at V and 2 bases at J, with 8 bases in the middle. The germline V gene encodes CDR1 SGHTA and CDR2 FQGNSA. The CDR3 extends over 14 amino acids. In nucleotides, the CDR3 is TGTGCCAGCAGCTTAGCAGGGGGTCCCTACGAGCAGTACTTC. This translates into CASSLAGGPYEQYF.

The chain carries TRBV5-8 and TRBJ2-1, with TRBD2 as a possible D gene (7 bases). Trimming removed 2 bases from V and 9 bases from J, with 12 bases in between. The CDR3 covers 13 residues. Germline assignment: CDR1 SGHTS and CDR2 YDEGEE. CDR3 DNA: TGTGCCAGCAGCTTTGGGGGGGCCAGTGAGCAGTTCTTC. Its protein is CASSFGGASEQFF.

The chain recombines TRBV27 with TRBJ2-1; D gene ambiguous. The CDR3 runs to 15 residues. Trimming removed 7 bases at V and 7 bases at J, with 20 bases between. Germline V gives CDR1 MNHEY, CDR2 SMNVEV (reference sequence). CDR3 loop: CASMLRVGYSNEQFF. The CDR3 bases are TGTGCCAGCATGTTACGGGTTGGGTATTCAAATGAGCAGTTCTTC.

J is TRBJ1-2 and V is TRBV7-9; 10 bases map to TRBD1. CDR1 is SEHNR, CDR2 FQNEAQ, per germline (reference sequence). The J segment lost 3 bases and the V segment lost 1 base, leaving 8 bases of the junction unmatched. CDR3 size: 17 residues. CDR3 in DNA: TGTGCCAGCAGCTTAGGATCTGGGACAGGGGACTACTATGGCTACACCTTC. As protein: CASSLGSGTGDYYGYTF.

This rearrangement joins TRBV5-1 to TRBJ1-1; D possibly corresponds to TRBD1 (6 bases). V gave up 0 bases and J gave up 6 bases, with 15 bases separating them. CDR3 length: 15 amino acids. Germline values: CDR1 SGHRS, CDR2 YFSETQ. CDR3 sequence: CASSLGQGPFAEAFF. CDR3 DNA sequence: TGCGCCAGCAGCTTGGGTCAGGGGCCCTTTGCTGAAGCTTTCTTT.

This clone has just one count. CDR3 loop: CASSLRGSGLPGKRYNEQFF. DNA for the CDR3: TGTGCCAGTAGTCTCCGCGGTTCGGGACTCCCCGGTAAGCGTTACAATGAGCAGTTCTTC. J is TRBJ2-1 and V is TRBV19; a weak D match, TRBD2 (6 bases). V was trimmed by 5 bases and J by 4 bases, leaving 30 bases between them. In germline, CDR1 is LNHDA, CDR2 SQIVND (reference sequence). This CDR3 has 20 residues.

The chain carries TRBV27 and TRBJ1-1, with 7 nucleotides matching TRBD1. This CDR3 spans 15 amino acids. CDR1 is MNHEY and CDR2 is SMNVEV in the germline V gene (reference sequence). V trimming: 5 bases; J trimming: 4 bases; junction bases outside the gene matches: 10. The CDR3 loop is CASSQQGTRITEAFF. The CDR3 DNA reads TGTGCCAGCAGTCAACAGGGGACGCGGATCACTGAAGCTTTCTTT.

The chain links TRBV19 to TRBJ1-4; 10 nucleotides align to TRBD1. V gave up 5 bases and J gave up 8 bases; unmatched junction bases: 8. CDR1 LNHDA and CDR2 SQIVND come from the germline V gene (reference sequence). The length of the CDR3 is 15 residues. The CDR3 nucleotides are TGTGCCAGTAGTGCGTGGACAGGGGGAGGCGAAAAACTGTTTTTT. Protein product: CASSAWTGGGEKLFF.

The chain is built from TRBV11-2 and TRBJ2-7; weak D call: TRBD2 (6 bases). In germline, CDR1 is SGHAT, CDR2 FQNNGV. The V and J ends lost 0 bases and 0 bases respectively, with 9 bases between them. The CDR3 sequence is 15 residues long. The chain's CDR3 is CASSLDRGSSYEQYF. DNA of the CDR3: TGTGCCAGCAGCTTAGATCGGGGGTCCTCCTACGAGCAGTACTTC.

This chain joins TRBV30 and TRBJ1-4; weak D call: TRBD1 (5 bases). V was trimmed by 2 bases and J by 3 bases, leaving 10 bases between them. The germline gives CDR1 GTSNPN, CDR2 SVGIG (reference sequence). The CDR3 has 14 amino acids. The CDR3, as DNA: TGTGCCTGGAGTTCGGGACTTGCTAATGAAAAACTGTTTTTT. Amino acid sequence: CAWSSGLANEKLFF.

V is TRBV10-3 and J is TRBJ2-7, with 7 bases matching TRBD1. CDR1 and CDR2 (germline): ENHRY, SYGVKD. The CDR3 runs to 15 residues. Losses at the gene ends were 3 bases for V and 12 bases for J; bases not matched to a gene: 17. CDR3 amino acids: CAISDPGQWGDSVYF. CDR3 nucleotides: TGTGCCATCAGTGACCCGGGACAGTGGGGCGATTCGGTGTACTTC.